A selection of T cell receptor beta chains follows, all from one sample in a study of graft-versus-host responses after intestinal transplantation. Clones were sequenced by immunoSEQ multiplex PCR, and TCRdb holds only the in-frame ones, with some missing. This table holds several thousand clones, 83% found once. Sequenced material: ileum tissue, taken just under 310 days after intestinal transplant. The receptor set was obtained from a human patient who received an intestinal transplant, so some T cells may come from the graft donor. CDR3s include the opening cysteine and the closing phenylalanine or tryptophan. D genes are given only for firm matches. For some rows the clone size is stated as once, few or many, or as a class when expanded; others skip it.

>.|TRBD2|TRBV7-6|TRBJ2-3
TGTGCCAGCAGCCCTCTAGCGGGGGGCACAGATACGCAGTATTTT
CASSPLAGGTDTQYF
>.|TRBD1|TRBV6-6|TRBJ1-2
TGTGCCAGCAGCCAGCCGGGACAGAACTATGGCTACACCTTC
CASSQPGQNYGYTF
>.|TRBD1|TRBV9|TRBJ2-3
TGTGCCAGCAGCGTAGGACAGGGGGGAGATACGCAGTATTTT
CASSVGQGGDTQYF
>.|.|TRBV23-1|TRBJ2-6
TGCGCCAGCAGTCCAGTACAGACCAAACTCTCTGGGGCCAACGTCCTGACTTTC
CASSPVQTKLSGANVLTF
>once|.|TRBV6-4|TRBJ2-2
TGTGCCAGCAGTGACAGGGTCACCGGGGAGCTGTTTTTT
CASSDRVTGELFF
>.|TRBD1|TRBV19|TRBJ2-1
TGTGCCAGTAGTGGGGGACAGGGAAATGAGCAGTTCTTC
CASSGGQGNEQFF
>.|.|TRBV12-5|TRBJ1-3
TGTGCTAGTGGTTTAGCCAAGGTCTCTGGAAACACCATATATTTT
CASGLAKVSGNTIYF
>few|TRBD1|TRBV5-1|TRBJ2-3
TGCGCCAGCAGCTTGCGGGGGACAGGGGGCGCAGATACGCAGTATTTT
CASSLRGTGGADTQYF
>.|.|TRBV5-6|TRBJ2-7
TGTGCCAGCAGCTTGTGGCAGACCCACTCCTACGAGCAGTACTTC
CASSLWQTHSYEQYF
>few|.|TRBV14|TRBJ1-1
TGTGCCAGCAGGGACGGAGTGAACACTGAAGCTTTCTTT
CASRDGVNTEAFF
>.|.|TRBV11-2|TRBJ2-4
TGTGCCAGCAGCTTCGACGTTGGCAAAAACATTCAGTACTTC
CASSFDVGKNIQYF
>.|.|TRBV7-6|TRBJ2-1
TGTGCCAGCAGACTTAGGGAAAGCTCCTACAATGAGCAGTTCTTC
CASRLRESSYNEQFF
>.|TRBD1|TRBV19|TRBJ1-2
TGTGCCAGTAAAAAAGAGGGAACAGGGGGCTTAATAGGGGGCTACACCTTC
CASKKEGTGGLIGGYTF
>once|.|TRBV27|TRBJ2-3
TGTGCCAGCAGTTTAACCAGGGCAAGTTCAGATACGCAGTATTTT
CASSLTRASSDTQYF
>.|.|TRBV2|TRBJ2-3
TGTGCCAGCAGGGGCGGATGGGGGGGCCAACTCAGCACAGATACGCAGTATTTT
CASRGGWGGQLSTDTQYF
>.|.|TRBV10-3|TRBJ2-2
TGTGCCATCAGTGTTGCGACAGACACCGGGGAGCTGTTTTTT
CAISVATDTGELFF
>.|.|TRBV9|TRBJ1-6
TGTGGCAGCAGCGTAGGCGGGGGGAATTCACCCCTCCACTTT
CGSSVGGGNSPLHF
>.|.|TRBV7-2|TRBJ2-2
TGTGCCAGCAGCTTAGCCGGTACGAACACCGGGGAGCTGTTTTTT
CASSLAGTNTGELFF
>.|TRBD1|TRBV6-1|TRBJ1-2
TGTGCCAGCAGTGAAGTTTTCGGACAGGGAGCCTATGGCTACACCTTC
CASSEVFGQGAYGYTF
>.|.|TRBV30|TRBJ1-6
TGTGCCTGGAGCCTCGGGCAGGGGAGCTCACCCCTCCACTTT
CAWSLGQGSSPLHF